This T cell receptor beta chain was captured in a study of blood T cell repertoires in COVID-19. Study members were between about 18 and 95 years old and lived in around 24 US regions. Self-reported history from a screening survey and questionnaire set each donor's cohort. Trimming shortened V by 5 bases and J by 3 bases, and 4 bases separated the two germline ends. This CDR3 is built from 10 residues. CDR1 is DFQATT and CDR2 is SNEGSKA in the germline V gene (reference sequence). This table comes from immunoSEQ multiplex PCR, and its TCRdb copy is limited to in-frame clones, with some not included. The table records roughly 320,000 clones, approximately 90% of them present only once.

The specimen was PBMCs or T cells enriched from blood (not recorded which). The TCR comes from a woman aged 30 to 39 who had been exposed to COVID-19. This chain connects TRBV20-1 to TRBJ2-5; D is unclear. CDR3 residues: CSAPKETQYF. The CDR3 region has the DNA TGCAGTGCTCCCAAAGAGACCCAGTACTTC.